Listed below are T cell receptor beta chains from one sample, sequenced in a study of identical twins. TCRdb redid the calling of the 5' RACE reads with MiXCR, one entry per CDR3 protein. The data hold around 670,000 distinct CDR3 sequences, with 6% to 6.5% observed a single time. The sample taken for sequencing was naive T cells sorted from blood. These receptors all come from a man aged 18 to 29 in good health. Each CDR3 is given with its conserved first and last residue. Fields, in order: CDR3 DNA, CDR3 protein, V gene, clone size, D gene, J gene. D genes are given only for firm matches. Where a row states a size, it is once, few, many or the class of an expanded clone; other rows omit it.

cdr3_nt: TGTGCCAGCAGGCCAAACTGGGGCAGGGAAAACCAAGAGACCCAGTACTTC; cdr3_aa: CASRPNWGRENQETQYF; v_call: TRBV28; clone_size: many; d_call: -; j_call: TRBJ2-5
cdr3_nt: TGTGCCAGCAGCCACCAAAAGACAGCCAGAACAACCGGGGAGCTGTTTTTT; cdr3_aa: CASSHQKTARTTGELFF; v_call: TRBV3-1; clone_size: few; d_call: -; j_call: TRBJ2-2
cdr3_nt: TGCAGCGCCGGTGGGGGCGCGGATTGGACCCAGTACTTC; cdr3_aa: CSAGGGADWTQYF; v_call: TRBV29-1; clone_size: many; d_call: -; j_call: TRBJ2-5
cdr3_nt: TGCAGCCCCGAACCGGGACTAGCGGGAGGGCCGGGAGAGACCCAGTACTTC; cdr3_aa: CSPEPGLAGGPGETQYF; v_call: TRBV29-1; clone_size: few; d_call: TRBD2; j_call: TRBJ2-5
cdr3_nt: TGTGCCAGCAGTTACTCGGAATTCTACAATGAGCAGTTCTTC; cdr3_aa: CASSYSEFYNEQFF; v_call: TRBV6-5; clone_size: many; d_call: -; j_call: TRBJ2-1
cdr3_nt: TGCGCCAGCAGCCCGAAACAACAGGGTGAAGCTTTCTTT; cdr3_aa: CASSPKQQGEAFF; v_call: TRBV5-1; clone_size: many; d_call: -; j_call: TRBJ1-1
cdr3_nt: TGTGCCAGCAGCTTAGTCGGGCCCAAATACAATGAGCAGTTCTTC; cdr3_aa: CASSLVGPKYNEQFF; v_call: TRBV11-2; clone_size: many; d_call: -; j_call: TRBJ2-1
cdr3_nt: TGCAGTGCTAGGAGACAGTTCATGAACACTGAAGCTTTCTTT; cdr3_aa: CSARRQFMNTEAFF; v_call: TRBV20-1; clone_size: -; d_call: -; j_call: TRBJ1-1
cdr3_nt: TGTGCCAGCAGCTCGAGACTAGCGGGATGGGAGACCCAGTACTTC; cdr3_aa: CASSSRLAGWETQYF; v_call: TRBV7-2; clone_size: few; d_call: TRBD2; j_call: TRBJ2-5
cdr3_nt: TGTGCCAGCAGCCCCTCGGGACAGCTATTTGAGCAGTACTTC; cdr3_aa: CASSPSGQLFEQYF; v_call: TRBV12-3/TRBV12-4; clone_size: many; d_call: TRBD1; j_call: TRBJ2-7
cdr3_nt: TGTGCCAGCAGTTTTGGTGGCAGATATACCGGCTACACCTTC; cdr3_aa: CASSFGGRYTGYTF; v_call: TRBV12-3/TRBV12-4; clone_size: many; d_call: -; j_call: TRBJ1-2
cdr3_nt: TGTGCCAGCAGCCTCACGGTGGTGTCTGAGCAGTTCTTC; cdr3_aa: CASSLTVVSEQFF; v_call: TRBV6-2/TRBV6-3; clone_size: -; d_call: -; j_call: TRBJ2-1
cdr3_nt: TGCGCCAGCAGTGAAGACTACGGTAGGGGAGCCACCGGGGAGCTGTTTTTT; cdr3_aa: CASSEDYGRGATGELFF; v_call: TRBV10-1; clone_size: many; d_call: -; j_call: TRBJ2-2
cdr3_nt: TGTGCCAGCAGCCCCGGGGGGGACAATGAGCAGTTCTTC; cdr3_aa: CASSPGGDNEQFF; v_call: TRBV7-2; clone_size: -; d_call: TRBD2; j_call: TRBJ2-1
cdr3_nt: TGTGCCAGCAGCCCTAGCGTGAATACGCAGTATTTT; cdr3_aa: CASSPSVNTQYF; v_call: TRBV7-9; clone_size: many; d_call: -; j_call: TRBJ2-3
cdr3_nt: TGCAGCGTCCCCGGGTGGGGCTCTTACGAGCAGTACTTC; cdr3_aa: CSVPGWGSYEQYF; v_call: TRBV29-1; clone_size: -; d_call: -; j_call: TRBJ2-7
cdr3_nt: TGTGCCACCAGTGAGAATCCTTCAGGGGCGCAGTATTTT; cdr3_aa: CATSENPSGAQYF; v_call: TRBV24-1; clone_size: few; d_call: -; j_call: TRBJ2-3
cdr3_nt: TGTGCCTGGAGTAGACAGGGCGGCTCGGAGACCCAGTACTTC; cdr3_aa: CAWSRQGGSETQYF; v_call: TRBV30; clone_size: -; d_call: TRBD1; j_call: TRBJ2-5
cdr3_nt: TGCGCCAGCAGGGATTCCGGTGAGCAGTTCTTC; cdr3_aa: CASRDSGEQFF; v_call: TRBV5-1; clone_size: many; d_call: -; j_call: TRBJ2-1
cdr3_nt: TGTGCCAGCAGTCCAGGGTTGTACACTGAAGCTTTCTTT; cdr3_aa: CASSPGLYTEAFF; v_call: TRBV27; clone_size: many; d_call: -; j_call: TRBJ1-1
cdr3_nt: TGTGCCTGGAGTTCAGTGCAAGAGACCCAGTACTTC; cdr3_aa: CAWSSVQETQYF; v_call: TRBV30; clone_size: many; d_call: -; j_call: TRBJ2-5
cdr3_nt: TGTGCCAGCAGCTTAGTTACTAGCGGGGCACCCTTCAATGAGCAGTTCTTC; cdr3_aa: CASSLVTSGAPFNEQFF; v_call: TRBV11-2; clone_size: -; d_call: TRBD2; j_call: TRBJ2-1
cdr3_nt: TGCAGCGTTGAAATACAGGGTAATGAAAAACTGTTTTTT; cdr3_aa: CSVEIQGNEKLFF; v_call: TRBV29-1; clone_size: many; d_call: -; j_call: TRBJ1-4
cdr3_nt: TGTGCCAGCAGCTCGACAGGGAAGGGCACTGAAGCTTTCTTT; cdr3_aa: CASSSTGKGTEAFF; v_call: TRBV7-8; clone_size: many; d_call: TRBD1; j_call: TRBJ1-1
cdr3_nt: TGCAGCGTTGAGGGGGGGGCTGGCACCGGGGAGCTGTTTTTT; cdr3_aa: CSVEGGAGTGELFF; v_call: TRBV29-1; clone_size: many; d_call: -; j_call: TRBJ2-2
cdr3_nt: TGTGCCACCGACTACGGGGCGAACTATGGCTACACCTTC; cdr3_aa: CATDYGANYGYTF; v_call: TRBV12-3/TRBV12-4; clone_size: many; d_call: -; j_call: TRBJ1-2
cdr3_nt: TGTGCCAGCAGTTTTCGGGGTAACATTCAGTACTTC; cdr3_aa: CASSFRGNIQYF; v_call: TRBV12-3/TRBV12-4; clone_size: many; d_call: -; j_call: TRBJ2-4
cdr3_nt: TGCAGTGCTAGGGGCGGGGTTCTCTCCTACGAGCAGTACTTC; cdr3_aa: CSARGGVLSYEQYF; v_call: TRBV20-1; clone_size: few; d_call: -; j_call: TRBJ2-7
cdr3_nt: TGCAGTGCTCGGGACAGGGGTCCGATGTGGGAGCAGTACTTC; cdr3_aa: CSARDRGPMWEQYF; v_call: TRBV20-1; clone_size: -; d_call: TRBD1; j_call: TRBJ2-7
cdr3_nt: TGTGCCAGCAGCTCCCCCGGGACAGGGGCTTGGGAGCAGTACTTC; cdr3_aa: CASSSPGTGAWEQYF; v_call: TRBV7-2; clone_size: -; d_call: TRBD1; j_call: TRBJ2-7
cdr3_nt: TGTGCCATCCTCCGACAGGGCCCATCGAACACTGAAGCTTTCTTT; cdr3_aa: CAILRQGPSNTEAFF; v_call: TRBV10-3; clone_size: many; d_call: TRBD1; j_call: TRBJ1-1
cdr3_nt: TGTGCCAGCAGTTACACGGACAGCCTCCAAGAGACCCAGTACTTC; cdr3_aa: CASSYTDSLQETQYF; v_call: TRBV6-2/TRBV6-3; clone_size: few; d_call: -; j_call: TRBJ2-5
cdr3_nt: TGTGCCAGCAGCTTGGAAGCAGGGCGCTATGGCTACACCTTC; cdr3_aa: CASSLEAGRYGYTF; v_call: TRBV5-6; clone_size: -; d_call: -; j_call: TRBJ1-2
cdr3_nt: TGTGCCACCAGTGATTTGCCGACTAGCGGGAGTGAGGAGACCCAGTACTTC; cdr3_aa: CATSDLPTSGSEETQYF; v_call: TRBV24-1; clone_size: -; d_call: TRBD2; j_call: TRBJ2-5
cdr3_nt: TGCAGTGCTAGAGATTGGGCTAGCACAGATACGCAGTATTTT; cdr3_aa: CSARDWASTDTQYF; v_call: TRBV20-1; clone_size: few; d_call: -; j_call: TRBJ2-3
cdr3_nt: TGCAGTGCTAGAGATCAGGCGGACACTGAAGCTTTCTTT; cdr3_aa: CSARDQADTEAFF; v_call: TRBV20-1; clone_size: many; d_call: -; j_call: TRBJ1-1
cdr3_nt: TGTGCCAGCAGTTACTCTTTGGGACAGGCATCCTACGAGCAGTACTTC; cdr3_aa: CASSYSLGQASYEQYF; v_call: TRBV6-2/TRBV6-3; clone_size: -; d_call: TRBD1; j_call: TRBJ2-7
cdr3_nt: TGTGCCAGCAGTACCTCAGGGGAGCGAACTGGAAACAACATATATTTT; cdr3_aa: CASSTSGERTGNNIYF; v_call: TRBV6-1; clone_size: many; d_call: -; j_call: TRBJ1-3
cdr3_nt: TGTGCCAGCAGAGGGGGTGATTACGAGCAGTACTTC; cdr3_aa: CASRGGDYEQYF; v_call: TRBV5-6; clone_size: many; d_call: -; j_call: TRBJ2-7
cdr3_nt: TGTGCCAGCAGCAACTCGGGGACAGCTTTAGCGGGGGGATACAATGAGCAGTTCTTC; cdr3_aa: CASSNSGTALAGGYNEQFF; v_call: TRBV4-2; clone_size: -; d_call: TRBD2; j_call: TRBJ2-1
cdr3_nt: TGTGCCAGCAGCCAAGATCTTGTGACTGGGGAGCAGTTCTTC; cdr3_aa: CASSQDLVTGEQFF; v_call: TRBV3-1; clone_size: -; d_call: -; j_call: TRBJ2-1
cdr3_nt: TGCGCCAGCAGCCAAGATCGAAGGACCTACGAGCAGTACTTC; cdr3_aa: CASSQDRRTYEQYF; v_call: TRBV4-3; clone_size: many; d_call: -; j_call: TRBJ2-7
cdr3_nt: TGTGCCATCAGTGAGCTTAGGACGGGGACCGGGGAGCTGTTTTTT; cdr3_aa: CAISELRTGTGELFF; v_call: TRBV10-3; clone_size: many; d_call: -; j_call: TRBJ2-2
cdr3_nt: TGTGCCAGCTACGGACAAACAGGGGGCCCCCAAGAGACCCAGTACTTC; cdr3_aa: CASYGQTGGPQETQYF; v_call: TRBV12-3/TRBV12-4; clone_size: -; d_call: TRBD1; j_call: TRBJ2-5
cdr3_nt: TGTGCCAGCAGCTTCGAGGTGGGGAGCAACACCGGGGAGCTGTTTTTT; cdr3_aa: CASSFEVGSNTGELFF; v_call: TRBV7-9; clone_size: few; d_call: -; j_call: TRBJ2-2
cdr3_nt: TGCAGTGCTAGAGAGAAGTACAATGAGCAGTTCTTC; cdr3_aa: CSAREKYNEQFF; v_call: TRBV20-1; clone_size: many; d_call: -; j_call: TRBJ2-1
cdr3_nt: TGTGCCAGCAGTTTATTATCGCTCAATGAGCAGTTCTTC; cdr3_aa: CASSLLSLNEQFF; v_call: TRBV12-3/TRBV12-4; clone_size: many; d_call: -; j_call: TRBJ2-1
cdr3_nt: TGTGCCAGCAGAGTGCCGGGACAGCCAGTACTGGAGCAGTACTTC; cdr3_aa: CASRVPGQPVLEQYF; v_call: TRBV6-1; clone_size: few; d_call: TRBD1; j_call: TRBJ2-7
cdr3_nt: TGTGCCAGCACTTCACCCCGCAGCGGGAGGGCGGGTTATACGCAGTATTTT; cdr3_aa: CASTSPRSGRAGYTQYF; v_call: TRBV27; clone_size: many; d_call: TRBD2; j_call: TRBJ2-3
cdr3_nt: TGTGCCAGCAGTCGCGTGGAGGTCCCCTCGTATACGCAGTATTTT; cdr3_aa: CASSRVEVPSYTQYF; v_call: TRBV6-2/TRBV6-3; clone_size: few; d_call: -; j_call: TRBJ2-3
cdr3_nt: TGCAGTGCTGGCGGACAGGGGGCAATTACAGATACGCAGTATTTT; cdr3_aa: CSAGGQGAITDTQYF; v_call: TRBV20-1; clone_size: many; d_call: TRBD1; j_call: TRBJ2-3
cdr3_nt: TGCAGCGTTGAAGACGGTTGGTACAGGAACACTGAAGCTTTCTTT; cdr3_aa: CSVEDGWYRNTEAFF; v_call: TRBV29-1; clone_size: -; d_call: -; j_call: TRBJ1-1
cdr3_nt: TGCAGTGCTAGAGTAGAGGATACGCAGTATTTT; cdr3_aa: CSARVEDTQYF; v_call: TRBV20-1; clone_size: -; d_call: -; j_call: TRBJ2-3
cdr3_nt: TGTGCCAGCAGCTTCCGGGACGCCAAAAGCTCCTACAATGAGCAGTTCTTC; cdr3_aa: CASSFRDAKSSYNEQFF; v_call: TRBV7-6; clone_size: few; d_call: -; j_call: TRBJ2-1
cdr3_nt: TGTGCCAGCAGCTTTTCTTTGGCGGGAGTCGGGGAGACCCAGTACTTC; cdr3_aa: CASSFSLAGVGETQYF; v_call: TRBV5-5; clone_size: many; d_call: TRBD2; j_call: TRBJ2-5